This is a list of T cell receptor beta chains from one sample in a study of cytomegalovirus exposure and HLA in healthy donors. Only in-frame clones appear in the TCRdb table, and some are missing; sequencing was by immunoSEQ multiplex PCR. The sample includes some 240,000 clones, 75% to 90% of them seen just once. Material for sequencing was PBMCs. These receptors all come from a woman younger than 30 in good health and CMV-seronegative. CDR3s include the opening cysteine and the closing phenylalanine or tryptophan. A D gene is named only where the DNA matches it firmly.

V gene,D gene,J gene,CDR3 protein
TRBV11-2,.,TRBJ2-7,CASSLGRAPAYEQYF
TRBV5-6,TRBD1,TRBJ2-7,CASSIGQGNPYEQYF
TRBV6-5,.,TRBJ2-7,CASSPGEGGRYEQYF
TRBV18,.,TRBJ2-1,CASSPPGRMDAEQFF
TRBV5-1,TRBD1,TRBJ1-2,CASRSDRGRGNYGYTF
TRBV6-1,.,TRBJ1-2,CASSEFQGYGYTF
TRBV10-3,TRBD2,TRBJ2-7,CAISDSGLAGSWQYF
TRBV10-1,TRBD2,TRBJ2-3,CASSNNPSGARDTQYF
TRBV19,TRBD1,TRBJ1-5,CASGQGNQPQHF
TRBV4-2,TRBD2,TRBJ2-3,CASSQERGAPITEYF
TRBV5-5,.,TRBJ2-7,CASSPTDGGRSYEQYF
TRBV6-5,.,TRBJ2-2,CASSYSGMNTGELFF
TRBV30,.,TRBJ2-3,CAWSFGGATDTQYF
TRBV5-1,.,TRBJ1-2,CASSRGAIYGYTF
TRBV6-4,TRBD1,TRBJ1-2,CASRPGQEYGYTF
TRBV28,TRBD1,TRBJ2-7,CASSLSRTGGYEQYF
TRBV5-6,TRBD2,TRBJ2-1,CASSTGTSDYNEQFF
TRBV18,.,TRBJ2-2,CASSLYSDAGELFF
TRBV27,.,TRBJ2-2,CASSFIDANTGELFF
TRBV6-4,TRBD1,TRBJ1-1,CASRHQNRDRGIGNTEAFF
TRBV4-1,.,TRBJ1-4,CASSPQVGGVLNEKLFF
TRBV28,.,TRBJ1-1,CATLGGQGNTEAFF
TRBV19,.,TRBJ1-2,CASSLQGLSGYTF
TRBV18,TRBD2,TRBJ2-1,CASSPRLGTTLNNEQFF
TRBV7-2,TRBD2,TRBJ2-1,CASSPQAGGRGNEQFF
TRBV11-3,TRBD1,TRBJ2-7,CASSLDRADEQYF
TRBV7-2,.,TRBJ1-2,CASTSGRNNYGYTF
TRBV18,TRBD2,TRBJ2-3,CASSLLTSESTDTQYF
TRBV7-9,.,TRBJ1-2,CASSLNRANYGYTF
TRBV6-5,.,TRBJ1-2,CASSYEGALLTF
TRBV5-1,.,TRBJ2-1,CASSLNTGWNEQFF
TRBV11-2,TRBD2,TRBJ2-3,CASSLGGSRTDTQYF
TRBV9,.,TRBJ2-1,CASTSMAVANNEQFF
TRBV6-1,.,TRBJ2-2,CASTLGSRTGELFF
TRBV29-1,TRBD1,TRBJ1-2,CSAQTGEHGYTF
TRBV9,.,TRBJ2-7,CASSAQDPSYEQYF
TRBV7-2,.,TRBJ1-3,CASSLVGLSGNTIYF
TRBV19,.,TRBJ1-1,CASSSSGGTEAFF
TRBV5-1,.,TRBJ2-2,CASNPAPGESGELFF
TRBV29-1,TRBD1,TRBJ2-5,CSERTGDKTQYF
TRBV7-8,.,TRBJ2-5,CASSPKQGGETQYF
TRBV5-1,TRBD1,TRBJ1-2,CASSLERGLRGYTF
TRBV4-1,TRBD1,TRBJ1-2,CASSRQGSYGYTF
TRBV30,.,TRBJ1-5,CAWSVQGINQPQHF
TRBV18,.,TRBJ1-3,CASSTGIGNTIYF
TRBV6-6,TRBD1,TRBJ2-7,CASSADRGQYF
TRBV2,.,TRBJ1-5,CASSTTGVSQPQHF
TRBV2,TRBD2,TRBJ2-2,CASSPSGGASGELFF
TRBV5-1,.,TRBJ2-5,CASSLGGGGQETQYF
TRBV5-5,TRBD1,TRBJ2-7,CASSPHVPGQGFRVYEQYF
TRBV11-2,TRBD1,TRBJ2-7,CASSLVPDRWSHEQYF
TRBV11-2,TRBD1,TRBJ1-1,CASSLASGTGSKVAEAFF
TRBV7-9,.,TRBJ1-1,CASSQNTEAFF
TRBV4-2,TRBD2,TRBJ2-7,CASSQAGLAGTYEQYF
TRBV7-8,.,TRBJ2-7,CASSPRGGGSSEQYF
TRBV29-1,TRBD1,TRBJ2-7,CSVEAQGPPGQQYF
TRBV13,TRBD2,TRBJ2-3,CASSRSGRSADTQYF